This entry describes one T cell receptor (beta chain). Mismatch with germline at one junction end may stem from a read error. The source of the sample is a study of blood T cell repertoires in COVID-19. Study background: COVID-19 samples, acute and convalescent, were from the United States, Italy and Spain. T cells, B-cell-depleted T cells, or PBMCs provided the cDNA or gDNA that served as material.

Germline CDR1 is MNHNS and CDR2 is SASEGT. This CDR3 is 15 amino acids long. The authors' processing: Amplifying reference gene primers gave estimates of nucleated cell counts. Libraries were prepared by immunoSEQ multiplex PCR; TCRdb keeps only in-frame clonotypes and omits some of them. V and J calls and clone size are as listed in that table; D and trimming were resolved from the DNA. The table has some 80,000 clones, more than 80% seen once. The source of this sequence is a human donor in a cohort sampled during active COVID-19. The chain has TRBV6-1 and TRBJ2-1; the match to TRBD1 covers 10 bases. Source material: peripheral blood. The CDR3 spells CASREGTGVYNEQFF. The CDR3 nucleotides read TGTGCCAGCAGGGAAGGGACAGGGGTCTACAATGAGCAGTTCTTC.